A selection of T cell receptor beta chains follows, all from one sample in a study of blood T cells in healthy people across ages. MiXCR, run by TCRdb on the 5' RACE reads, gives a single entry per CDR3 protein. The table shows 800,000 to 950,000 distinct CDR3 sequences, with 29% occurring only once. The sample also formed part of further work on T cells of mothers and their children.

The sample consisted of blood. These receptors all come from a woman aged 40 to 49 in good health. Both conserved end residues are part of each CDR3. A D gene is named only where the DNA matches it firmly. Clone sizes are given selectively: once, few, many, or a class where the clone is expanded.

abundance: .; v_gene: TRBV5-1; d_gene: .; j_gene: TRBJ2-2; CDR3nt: TGCGCCAGCAGCCACGGGGCGGGGAGTACCGGGGAGCTGTTTTTT; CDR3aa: CASSHGAGSTGELFF
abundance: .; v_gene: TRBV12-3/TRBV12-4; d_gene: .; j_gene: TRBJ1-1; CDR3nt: TGTGCCAGCAGTGGGACGGGACGGCGGACTGAAGCTTTCTTT; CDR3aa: CASSGTGRRTEAFF
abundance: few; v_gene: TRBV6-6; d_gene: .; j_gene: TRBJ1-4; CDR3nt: TGTGCCAGCGGGAACCCGGACCGGGGGGAAAAACTGTTTTTT; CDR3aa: CASGNPDRGEKLFF
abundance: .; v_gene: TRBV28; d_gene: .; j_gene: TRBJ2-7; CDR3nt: TGTGCCAGCAGTTCCCCGACACCAACCTTTTCCTACGAGCAGTACTTC; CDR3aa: CASSSPTPTFSYEQYF
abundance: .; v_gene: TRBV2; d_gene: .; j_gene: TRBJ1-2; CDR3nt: TGTGCCAGCAAGTCCCGGGACACCGCTAACTATGGCTACACCTTC; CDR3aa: CASKSRDTANYGYTF
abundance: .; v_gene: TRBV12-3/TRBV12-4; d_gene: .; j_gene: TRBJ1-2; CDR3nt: TGTGCCAGCAGTTTAGCACCGGGCCATGGCTACACCTTC; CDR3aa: CASSLAPGHGYTF
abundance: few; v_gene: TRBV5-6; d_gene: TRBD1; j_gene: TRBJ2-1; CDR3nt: TGTGCCAGCAGCTGGGGACAGGGCAGGGATGAGCAGTTCTTC; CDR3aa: CASSWGQGRDEQFF
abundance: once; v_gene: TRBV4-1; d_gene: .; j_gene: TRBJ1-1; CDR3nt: TGCGCCAGCAGCCAAGGAAAGGTTACGAACACTGAAGCTTTCTTT; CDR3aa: CASSQGKVTNTEAFF
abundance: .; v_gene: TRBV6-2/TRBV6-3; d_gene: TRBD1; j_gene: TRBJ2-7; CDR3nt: TGTGCCAGCAGTAAGGGACAGGGATATTCCTACGAGCAGTACTTC; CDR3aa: CASSKGQGYSYEQYF
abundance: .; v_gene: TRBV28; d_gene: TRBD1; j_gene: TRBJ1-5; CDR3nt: TGTGCCAGCAGGTCAGGGGGTTATAGCAATCAGCCCCAGCATTTT; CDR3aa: CASRSGGYSNQPQHF
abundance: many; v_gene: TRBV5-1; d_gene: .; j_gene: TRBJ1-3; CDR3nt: TGCGCCAGCAGCCCGGATGGACCTAGCTCTGGAAACACCATATATTTT; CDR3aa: CASSPDGPSSGNTIYF